This T cell receptor (beta chain) was found in a study of shared clonotypes between healthy human individuals. Cells designated naive CD8 were CD45RO-negative and were positively selected for CCR7, with terminally differentiated effector memory CD45RA+ cells excluded. The table came from immunoSEQ multiplex PCR; TCRdb's copy has only in-frame clones and leaves some out. This repertoire shows just over 2,000,000 clones, roughly 95% found once; its top ten account for about 1.1%. The CDR3 runs 15 residues. Germline CDR1 reads MNHEY; CDR2 reads SMNVEV (reference sequence). Losses at the gene ends were 5 bases for V and 4 bases for J; bases not matched to a gene: 10. In regard to this clone: The sample has other DNA sequences that encode this CDR3 too.

The sequenced sample consisted of naive CD8+ T cells sorted from blood. The clonotype originates from a man in his late teens or twenties in good health. This chain links TRBV27 with TRBJ2-7; the match to TRBD2 covers 8 bases. The CDR3 loop is CASSLGSGRGYEQYF. CDR3 DNA: TGTGCCAGCAGTCTGGGCAGCGGGAGAGGTTACGAGCAGTACTTC.